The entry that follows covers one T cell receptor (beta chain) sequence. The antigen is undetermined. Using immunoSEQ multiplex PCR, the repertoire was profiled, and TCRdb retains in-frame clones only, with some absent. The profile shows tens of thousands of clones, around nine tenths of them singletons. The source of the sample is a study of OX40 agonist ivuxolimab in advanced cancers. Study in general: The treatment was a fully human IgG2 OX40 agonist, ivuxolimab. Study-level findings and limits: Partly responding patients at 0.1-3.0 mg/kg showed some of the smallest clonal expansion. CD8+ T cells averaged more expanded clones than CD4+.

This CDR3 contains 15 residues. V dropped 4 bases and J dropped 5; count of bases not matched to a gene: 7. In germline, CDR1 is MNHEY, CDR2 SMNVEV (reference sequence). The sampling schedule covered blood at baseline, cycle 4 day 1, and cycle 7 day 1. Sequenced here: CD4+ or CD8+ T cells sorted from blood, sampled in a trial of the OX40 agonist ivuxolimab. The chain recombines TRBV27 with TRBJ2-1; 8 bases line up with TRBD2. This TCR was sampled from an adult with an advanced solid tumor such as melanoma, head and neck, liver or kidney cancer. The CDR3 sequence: CASSYFGTRNNEQFF. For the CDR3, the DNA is TGTGCCAGCAGTTACTTTGGGACTAGAAACAATGAGCAGTTCTTC.